This T cell receptor (beta chain) is from a study of beta chain features in type 1 diabetes. Study-wide results and limits: Moderate yet significant TCRB CDR3 shortening was seen in Type 1 diabetes patients in all four CD4+ subsets. Whether TCRB rearrangement is influenced by HLA type was left unresolved in this analysis.

All of the isolated RNA was reverse transcribed, so expressed TCRB transcripts were sequenced. The assay was immunoSEQ multiplex PCR, and TCRdb's table has in-frame clones only and misses some. The profile shows some 350,000 clones, 8.5% to 10% of them singletons. Sorting gave populations that all exceeded 98% purity. On this clone itself: What it binds is not known.

CDR3 length: 12 amino acids. V was shortened by 3 bases and J by 4 bases, with 6 bases between the two germline ends. CDR1 and CDR2 (germline): MDHEN, SYDVKM. The chain has TRBV28 and TRBJ1-2; D gene unclear. This clonotype was obtained from a man aged 25-45 years with type 1 diabetes. Sequenced: central memory CD4+ T cells from blood. DNA for the CDR3: TGTGCCAGCAGTTTCGGCGGCTATGGCTACACCTTC. This translates into CASSFGGYGYTF.